Listed below are T cell receptor beta chains from one sample, sequenced in a study of vaccination effects on CD4 cells after COVID-19. What these receptors recognize is not known. Using immunoSEQ multiplex PCR, the repertoire was profiled, and TCRdb retains in-frame clones only, with some absent. The sample has 20,000 to 25,000 clones; roughly 80% are singletons. Here the sequenced sample was CD4+ T cells from PBMCs cultured with SARS-CoV-2 spike peptides, taken after COVID-19 vaccination. These TCRs come from a human donor who received a COVID-19 vaccine. The CDR3 runs from the conserved cysteine through the conserved F or W. The D gene is left open where the match is weak. Some rows mark clone size as missing; the rest say once, few, many or name a class of expanded clone.

NA	TRBV7-2	NA	TRBJ2-5	CASSLTPAIETQYF	TGTGCCAGCAGCTTAACTCCAGCGATAGAGACCCAGTACTTC
NA	TRBV20-1	NA	TRBJ2-5	CSASGWTDASWETQYF	TGCAGTGCTAGTGGATGGACAGACGCATCTTGGGAGACCCAGTACTTC
few	TRBV30	NA	TRBJ2-5	CAGTGFRETQYF	TGTGCCGGAACAGGGTTTAGGGAGACCCAGTACTTC
NA	TRBV7-9	NA	TRBJ2-5	CASSLDQETQYF	TGTGCCAGCAGCTTGGACCAAGAGACCCAGTACTTC
NA	TRBV25-1	NA	TRBJ1-2	CASSEVGVVGYTF	TGTGCCAGCAGTGAAGTCGGCGTGGTGGGCTACACCTTC
once	TRBV11-2	TRBD1	TRBJ1-1	CASRPGQGLIENTEAFF	TGTGCCAGCAGACCCGGACAGGGCCTCATTGAGAACACTGAAGCTTTCTTT
NA	TRBV19	TRBD1	TRBJ2-1	CASSRTGTGISYNEQFF	TGTGCCAGTAGTAGAACCGGGACAGGAATCTCCTACAATGAGCAGTTCTTC
NA	TRBV5-6	TRBD2	TRBJ2-1	CASSFRSGRADYEQFF	TGTGCCAGCAGCTTTCGGAGCGGGAGGGCCGATTATGAGCAGTTCTTC
few	TRBV3-1/TRBV3-2	TRBD1	TRBJ1-2	CASSQGQGVRYGYTF	TGTGCCAGCAGCCAAGGACAGGGGGTACGGTATGGCTACACCTTC
NA	TRBV7-6	TRBD1	TRBJ1-3	CASSLGDRVSGNTIYF	TGTGCCAGCAGCTTAGGGGACAGGGTCTCTGGAAACACCATATATTTT
NA	TRBV19	NA	TRBJ2-2	CASSPRPPKNTGELFF	TGTGCCAGTAGTCCCCGACCCCCAAAGAACACCGGGGAGCTGTTTTTT
once	TRBV24-1	NA	TRBJ2-3	CATSDFNWDGTDTQYF	TGTGCCACCAGTGATTTTAATTGGGACGGAACAGATACGCAGTATTTT
NA	TRBV5-5	NA	TRBJ1-2	CASSGAGAVGYTF	TGTGCCAGCAGTGGTGCGGGGGCGGTTGGCTACACCTTC
NA	TRBV29-1	TRBD2	TRBJ2-7	CSAVGAGGIGYEQYF	TGCAGCGCTGTTGGGGCGGGAGGGATCGGTTACGAGCAGTACTTC
NA	TRBV24-1	NA	TRBJ1-2	CATSDSRTGGYGYTF	TGTGCCACCAGTGACTCCCGGACTGGCGGCTATGGCTACACCTTC
NA	TRBV3-1/TRBV3-2	NA	TRBJ1-2	CASSQGGVSGYTF	TGTGCCAGCAGCCAAGGTGGGGTGAGTGGCTACACCTTC
once	TRBV10-3	NA	TRBJ2-3	CAINNPPTDTQYF	TGTGCCATCAATAACCCCCCAACAGATACGCAGTATTTT
NA	TRBV5-1	NA	TRBJ1-1	CASSLVGHGTEAFF	TGCGCCAGCAGCTTGGTGGGGCATGGAACTGAAGCTTTCTTT
NA	TRBV5-1	NA	TRBJ2-5	CASSSQGRQEETQYF	TGCGCCAGCAGCTCGCAGGGTCGGCAGGAGGAGACCCAGTACTTC
NA	TRBV7-9	NA	TRBJ2-6	CASTDSGANVLTF	TGTGCCAGCACTGACTCTGGGGCCAACGTCCTGACTTTC
NA	TRBV7-9	NA	TRBJ2-2	CASSLALISGELFF	TGTGCCAGCAGCTTAGCGCTTATTTCTGGGGAGCTGTTTTTT
NA	TRBV9	TRBD2	TRBJ2-1	CASSVEGTGGPYLDNEQFF	TGTGCCAGCAGCGTAGAGGGGACGGGAGGGCCGTATTTAGACAATGAGCAGTTCTTC
NA	TRBV14	NA	TRBJ1-1	CASSHRSTVEAFF	TGTGCCAGCAGCCACCGGTCGACAGTAGAAGCTTTCTTT
NA	TRBV14	TRBD2	TRBJ2-3	CASSQGLAGGTDTQYF	TGTGCCAGCAGCCAGGGACTAGCGGGGGGCACAGATACGCAGTATTTT
NA	TRBV6-5	TRBD1	TRBJ1-3	CASKRQGANTIYF	TGTGCCAGCAAGAGACAGGGGGCAAACACCATATATTTT
NA	TRBV18	TRBD1	TRBJ1-3	CASSSTGDSGNTIYF	TGTGCCAGCTCCTCGACAGGGGACTCTGGAAACACCATATATTTT
NA	TRBV6-5	NA	TRBJ2-3	CASSRARWDTQYF	TGTGCCAGCAGTAGGGCCCGTTGGGATACGCAGTATTTT
NA	TRBV3-1/TRBV3-2	NA	TRBJ1-3	CASSQDFTPSDPGTGNTIYF	TGTGCCAGCAGCCAAGATTTCACCCCATCCGATCCAGGGACTGGAAACACCATATATTTT
NA	TRBV5-8	NA	TRBJ2-3	CASSFSQGRDTQYF	TGTGCCAGCAGCTTCAGCCAGGGTAGAGATACGCAGTATTTT
few	TRBV5-4	NA	TRBJ1-2	CASHGTPKDGYTF	TGTGCCAGCCACGGGACCCCTAAAGATGGCTACACCTTC
NA	TRBV19	TRBD1	TRBJ2-7	CASKRTGQGSYEQYF	TGTGCCAGTAAAAGGACGGGACAGGGGTCCTACGAGCAGTACTTC
few	TRBV6-4	TRBD2	TRBJ2-3	CASSPKREADTQYF	TGTGCCAGCAGTCCAAAGCGGGAGGCAGATACGCAGTATTTT
few	TRBV4-1	NA	TRBJ1-3	CASSQPLKDSGNTIYF	TGCGCCAGCAGCCAGCCTTTAAAGGACTCTGGAAACACCATATATTTT
NA	TRBV2	NA	TRBJ2-3	CASNKGGTSTDTQYF	TGTGCCAGCAATAAGGGGGGCACTAGCACAGATACGCAGTATTTT
NA	TRBV6-5	TRBD1	TRBJ1-2	CASSRTGGDYGYTF	TGTGCCAGCAGCCGGACAGGGGGTGACTATGGCTACACCTTC
NA	TRBV10-1	NA	TRBJ1-2	CASSDYSWGPYGYTF	TGCGCCAGCAGTGATTATAGTTGGGGTCCCTATGGCTACACCTTC
NA	TRBV4-2	TRBD2	TRBJ2-5	CASSQDGPGGPRETQYF	TGTGCCAGCAGCCAAGACGGACCGGGAGGGCCCCGGGAGACCCAGTACTTC
NA	TRBV7-9	NA	TRBJ2-2	CASSPNTVADTGELFF	TGTGCCAGCAGCCCTAACACGGTGGCCGACACCGGGGAGCTGTTTTTT
few	TRBV12-5	NA	TRBJ1-4	CASARGDWPIGKLFF	TGTGCTAGTGCCCGAGGCGATTGGCCGATTGGAAAACTGTTTTTT
once	TRBV5-1	NA	TRBJ1-2	CASSFGAGTYNYGYTF	TGCGCCAGCAGCTTCGGTGCAGGGACTTATAACTATGGCTACACCTTC
NA	TRBV7-9	TRBD1	TRBJ2-7	CASSLARQGAGEQYF	TGTGCCAGCAGCTTAGCGAGACAGGGGGCAGGTGAGCAGTACTTC
NA	TRBV6-5	NA	TRBJ1-3	CASTSPSSGNTIYF	TGTGCCAGCACGAGCCCGAGCTCTGGAAACACCATATATTTT
NA	TRBV5-4	TRBD2	TRBJ2-7	CASSPKLAGGPYEQYF	TGTGCCAGCAGCCCTAAACTAGCGGGGGGACCCTACGAGCAGTACTTC